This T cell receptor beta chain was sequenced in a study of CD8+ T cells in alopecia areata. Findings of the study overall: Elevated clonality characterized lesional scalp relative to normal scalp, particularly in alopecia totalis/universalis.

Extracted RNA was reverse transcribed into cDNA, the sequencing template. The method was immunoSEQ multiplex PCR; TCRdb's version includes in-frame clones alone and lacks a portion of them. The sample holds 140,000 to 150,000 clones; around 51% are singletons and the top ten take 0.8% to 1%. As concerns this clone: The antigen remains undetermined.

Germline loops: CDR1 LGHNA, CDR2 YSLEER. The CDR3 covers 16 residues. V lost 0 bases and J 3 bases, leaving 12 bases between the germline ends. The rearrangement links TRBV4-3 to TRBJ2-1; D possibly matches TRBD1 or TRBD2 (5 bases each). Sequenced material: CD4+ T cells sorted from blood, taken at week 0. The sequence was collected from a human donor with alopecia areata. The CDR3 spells CASSQELRGHYNEQFF. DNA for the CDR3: TGCGCCAGCAGCCAAGAGTTGAGGGGTCACTACAATGAGCAGTTCTTC.